One sample yielded the 13 T cell receptor beta chains listed below, sequenced in a study of beta chain features in type 1 diabetes. Expressed TCRB transcripts were sequenced, since all the RNA that had been isolated was reverse transcribed. Generated by immunoSEQ multiplex PCR, the TCRdb table keeps only in-frame clones and is missing some. This sample carries more than 95,000 clones, around 30% of them seen once, and the ten largest clones take under 0.55%. Their target antigens are unknown. Findings and limits, study-wide: Type 1 diabetes patients had moderately but significantly shorter TCRB CDR3s in all four CD4+ subsets.

Sequencing was carried out using central memory CD4+ T cells from blood. The origin of the receptors is a woman aged 18 to 35 with type 1 diabetes.

The V gene is TRBV5-1, the J gene TRBJ2-1; TRBD2 matches at 7 bases. In germline, CDR1 is SGHRS, CDR2 YFSETQ. Trimming at V came to 0 bases and at J to 2 bases, leaving 2 bases not matched to a gene. CDR3 length equals 15 residues. The CDR3 DNA reads TGCGCCAGCAGCTTGGGAGGGAGGGCCTACAATGAGCAGTTCTTC. Its protein product is CASSLGGRAYNEQFF.

The chain is built from TRBV19 and TRBJ1-5, with D possibly being TRBD1 (6 bases). CDR1 and CDR2 from the germline V gene are LNHDA and SQIVND (reference sequence). With 0 bases removed from V and 2 bases from J, the gap between germline ends came to 14 bases. The CDR3 extends over 17 amino acids. The DNA of the CDR3 is TGTGCCAGTAGTATAGACATCAGGGGATGGGGCAATCAGCCCCAGCATTTT. Translating gives CASSIDIRGWGNQPQHF.

This rearrangement joins TRBV12-5 to TRBJ2-3, with D perhaps matching TRBD1 (6 bases). The germline V and J ends were trimmed by 4 bases and 5 bases, with 7 bases remaining between them. This CDR3 comprises 12 residues. Germline CDR1 is LGHNT and CDR2 is FRNRAP. CDR3 amino acids: CASGSTGDTQYF. The CDR3 DNA is TGTGCTAGTGGTTCGACAGGAGATACGCAGTATTTT.

This clone was seen a handful of times. V usage is TRBV11-3 and J usage is TRBJ2-3; 10 positions agree with TRBD2. Germline CDR1 and CDR2: SGHNT and YENEEA. The CDR3 has 18 residues. Trimming at V came to 5 bases and at J to 1 base, leaving 12 bases not matched to a gene. CDR3 region: CASSRITGTSDGTDTQYF. The CDR3 DNA reads TGTGCCAGCAGCCGCATAACCGGGACTAGCGATGGCACAGATACGCAGTATTTT.

V gene TRBV10-3 combines with J gene TRBJ2-6; tentatively, D is TRBD1 (6 bases). V was shortened by 7 bases and J by 0 bases, with 10 bases between the two germline ends. The CDR3 length is 15 residues. CDR1 is ENHRY and CDR2 is SYGVKD in the germline V gene. In nucleotides, the CDR3 is TGTGCCATCACCAGAGGGGGCTCTGGGGCCAACGTCCTGACTTTC. The encoded protein is CAITRGGSGANVLTF.

The V gene is TRBV5-6, the J gene TRBJ2-2, with D hard to call. Trimming left V 4 bases short and J 2 bases short, with 15 bases between. Germline assignment: CDR1 SGHDT and CDR2 YYEEEE. The CDR3 has 16 amino acids. The CDR3 here is CASSKIPGYNTGELFF. As DNA, the CDR3 is TGTGCCAGCAGCAAAATACCGGGTTACAACACCGGGGAGCTGTTTTTT. Complete variable domain (other parts from reference TRBV5-6 and TRBJ2-2): DAGVTQSPTHLIKTRGQQVTLRCSPKSGHDTVSWYQQALGQGPQFIFQYYEEEERQRGNFPDRFSGHQFPNYSSELNVNALLLGDSALYLCASSKIPGYNTGELFFGEGSRLTVL.

The V gene is TRBV7-9, the J gene TRBJ2-5; 12 nucleotides align to TRBD2. The CDR3 spans 14 residues. Germline V gene lookup returns CDR1 SEHNR and CDR2 FQNEAQ (reference sequence). The ends lost 4 bases at V and 5 bases at J; junction bases unmatched: 2. Here the CDR3 DNA reads TGTGCCAGCAGCTCAGGGACTAGCGGGGAGACCCAGTACTTC. It specifies CASSSGTSGETQYF.

The chain recombines TRBV6-6 with TRBJ1-1; possible D gene TRBD1, 5 bases. Germline V gives CDR1 MNHNY, CDR2 SVGAGI (reference sequence). Between the trimmed V and J ends, which lost 2 bases and 5 bases, there was a span of 9 bases. The CDR3 runs to 13 residues. The CDR3 protein is CASSYRGGTEAFF. The CDR3 DNA follows: TGTGCCAGCAGTTACCGGGGGGGGACTGAAGCTTTCTTT.

The gene calls are TRBV7-9 and TRBJ1-1; D is unclear. The V and J ends lost 2 bases and 3 bases respectively, with 16 bases between them. CDR3 length equals 16 residues. The germline V gene encodes CDR1 SEHNR and CDR2 FQNEAQ (reference sequence). CDR3 residues: CASSLSPAGEDTEAFF. The CDR3 DNA is TGTGCCAGCAGCTTATCTCCCGCAGGCGAAGACACTGAAGCTTTCTTT.

The chain carries TRBV7-2 and TRBJ1-1, with unresolved D. This CDR3 has 13 amino acids. The V and J ends lost 1 base and 7 bases respectively, with 10 bases between them. Germline CDR1 reads SGHTA; CDR2 reads FQGNSA. The CDR3 here is CASSLVQEVEAFF. The CDR3 DNA follows: TGTGCCAGCAGCTTAGTCCAGGAGGTTGAAGCTTTCTTT.

The chain links TRBV15 to TRBJ2-6, with D unresolved. The CDR3 has 14 amino acids. The ends were cut back, 7 bases at V and 0 bases at J, with 7 bases in the middle. Per germline, CDR1 LNHNV and CDR2 YYDKDF (reference sequence). CDR3 residues: CATKIGSGANVLTF. CDR3 in DNA: TGTGCCACCAAGATCGGCTCTGGGGCCAACGTCCTGACTTTC.

Only a few counts were recorded for this clone. The rearrangement uses TRBV30 and TRBJ2-1; 11 nucleotides line up with TRBD2. Germline V gene sequence: CDR1 GTSNPN, CDR2 SVGIG (reference sequence). The CDR3 is 15 amino acids. V lost 5 bases to trimming and J lost 5 bases; unmatched junction nucleotides: 8. This CDR3 is CAWRSSGRMNNEQFF. The CDR3 DNA sequence: TGTGCCTGGCGATCTAGCGGGAGGATGAACAATGAGCAGTTCTTC. Together with reference TRBV30 and TRBJ2-1, the CDR3 gives the full variable domain: SQTIHQWPATLVQPVGSPLSLECTVEGTSNPNLYWYRQAAGRGLQLLFYSVGIGQISSEVPQNLSASRPQDRQFILSSKKLLLSDSGFYLCAWRSSGRMNNEQFFGPGTRLTVL.

The chain links TRBV5-1 to TRBJ1-1; maybe TRBD1 (6 bases). CDR1 is SGHRS, CDR2 YFSETQ, per germline. Between the trimmed V and J ends, which lost 4 bases and 7 bases, there was a span of 20 bases. The CDR3 runs to 15 residues. The DNA for the CDR3 is TGCGCCAGCAGCCCACCTGGCAGGGGTAACGGTGAAGCTTTCTTT. Its protein is CASSPPGRGNGEAFF.